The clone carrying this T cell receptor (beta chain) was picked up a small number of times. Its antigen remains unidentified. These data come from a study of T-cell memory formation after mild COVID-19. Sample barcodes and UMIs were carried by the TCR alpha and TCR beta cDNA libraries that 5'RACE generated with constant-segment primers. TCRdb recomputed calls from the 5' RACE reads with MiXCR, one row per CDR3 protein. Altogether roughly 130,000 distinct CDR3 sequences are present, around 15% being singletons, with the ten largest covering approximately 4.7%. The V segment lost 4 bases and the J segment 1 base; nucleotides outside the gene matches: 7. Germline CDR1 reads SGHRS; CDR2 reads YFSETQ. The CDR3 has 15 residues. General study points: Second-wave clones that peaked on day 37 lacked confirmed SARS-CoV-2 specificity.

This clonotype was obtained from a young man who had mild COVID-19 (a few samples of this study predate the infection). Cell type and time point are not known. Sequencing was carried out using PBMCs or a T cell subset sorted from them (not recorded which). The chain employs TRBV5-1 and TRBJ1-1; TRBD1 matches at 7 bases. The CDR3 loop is CASSVGQTSNTEAFF. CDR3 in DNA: TGCGCCAGCAGCGTGGGACAGACTTCGAACACTGAAGCTTTCTTT. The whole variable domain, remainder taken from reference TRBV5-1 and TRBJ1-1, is KAGVTQTPRYLIKTRGQQVTLSCSPISGHRSVSWYQQTPGQGLQFLFEYFSETQRNKGNFPGRFSGRQFSNSRSEMNVSTLELGDSALYLCASSVGQTSNTEAFFGQGTRLTVV.